One sample yielded the 9 T cell receptor beta chains listed below, sequenced in a study of response to subunit inactivated influenza vaccine. TCRdb called the RT-PCR reads again in MiXCR, with one record for every CDR3 protein. The sample includes about 570,000 distinct CDR3 sequences, roughly 12% seen only once; the top ten take approximately 10%. The data were also submitted as part of a second study, on T cells expressing NK-cell markers. That paper adds: 5'RACE template switching built TCR beta cDNA with unique molecular identifiers.

The source was PBMCs from blood, collected on the day of vaccination. These receptors all stem from a man aged 50-60 years who received an inactivated influenza vaccine.

The V call is TRBV5-1, the J call TRBJ1-3; 11 nucleotides line up with TRBD1. V shed 4 bases, J shed 0 bases, and the junction held 3 bases outside the gene matches. The CDR3 contains 16 residues. Per germline, CDR1 SGHRS and CDR2 YFSETQ. The CDR3 region has the DNA TGCGCCAGCAGCCGGACAGGGGGCAACTCTGGAAACACCATATATTTT. Its protein is CASSRTGGNSGNTIYF.

This clonotype was recorded at least ten times. The CDR3 protein is CASSRAVDRGWETQYF. The CDR3 nucleotides read TGTGCCAGCAGCCGAGCGGTCGACAGGGGTTGGGAGACCCAGTACTTC. V is TRBV4-2 and J is TRBJ2-5; 8 bases fit TRBD1. The CDR3 spans 16 residues. CDR1 is LGHNA and CDR2 is YNFKEQ in the germline V gene. V lost 4 bases to trimming and J lost 5 bases; unmatched junction nucleotides: 12.

This chain uses TRBV18 with TRBJ2-1, with TRBD1 matching 11 bases. This CDR3 is 16 amino acids long. Germline V gene sequence: CDR1 KGHSH, CDR2 LQKENI. The junction had 4 bases not matched to a gene; V was cut back by 2 bases and J by 4 bases. The CDR3 DNA reads TGTGCCAGCTCACCATTTGGACAGGGGGCTTACAATGAGCAGTTCTTC. It translates to CASSPFGQGAYNEQFF.

Only a few counts were recorded for this clonotype. The V gene is TRBV5-1, the J gene TRBJ1-1; 7 nucleotides agree with TRBD1. This CDR3 has 14 residues. V lost 3 bases to trimming and J lost 10 bases; unmatched junction nucleotides: 12. Germline CDR1 SGHRS, CDR2 YFSETQ. The CDR3 region has the DNA TGCGCCAGCAGCTCGGGGACAGTCGAGGTTGTAGCTTTCTTT. Translating gives CASSSGTVEVVAFF.

The chain has TRBV18 and TRBJ2-5; D might be TRBD2 (6 bases). V lost 3 bases and J lost 5, with 13 bases in between. CDR1 is KGHSH, CDR2 LQKENI, per germline. The CDR3 is made up of 14 amino acids. In DNA form, the CDR3 reads TGTGCCAGCTCACCCCGGGACTTTGGTGAGACCCAGTACTTC. Encoded protein: CASSPRDFGETQYF.

On this clonotype: A read error may account for a junction end that differs from germline. The rearrangement links TRBV11-2 to TRBJ2-3; the D gene is possibly TRBD2 (7 bases). From germline, CDR1 is SGHAT and CDR2 FQNNGV. The length of the CDR3 is 21 residues. The CDR3 sequence is CASSLVPAGHHKTTSTDTHYF. CDR3 bases: TGTGCCAGCAGCTTAGTCCCAGCGGGACACCACAAAACTACTAGCACAGATACGCACTATTTT.

The chain joins TRBV5-1 to TRBJ2-7, with TRBD2 matching 9 bases. The CDR3 loop spans 14 amino acids. V trimming: 4 bases; J trimming: 3 bases; junction bases outside the gene matches: 5. Germline V lookup: CDR1 SGHRS, CDR2 YFSETQ. Written as DNA, the CDR3 is TGCGCCAGCAGCGCCAGCGGGGGGTTCTACGAGCAGTACTTC. Encoded protein: CASSASGGFYEQYF.

V gene TRBV9 combines with J gene TRBJ2-7; the D is unclear. V was shortened by 0 bases and J by 1 base, with 14 bases between the two germline ends. This CDR3 has 16 residues. Germline CDR1 reads SGDLS; CDR2 reads YYNGEE. For the CDR3, the DNA is TGTGCCAGCAGCGTAGACTCCCGGTCTCTATCCTACGAGCAGTACTTC. It specifies CASSVDSRSLSYEQYF.

The gene calls are TRBV30 and TRBJ2-5; D is undetermined. Trimming took off 2 bases at V and 5 bases at J, with 9 bases between the two ends. CDR3 length: 12 amino acids. CDR1 is GTSNPN and CDR2 is SVGIG in the germline V gene (reference sequence). CDR3 nucleotide sequence: TGTGCCTGGAGTATGAGACGGGAGACCCAGTACTTC. Protein: CAWSMRRETQYF.